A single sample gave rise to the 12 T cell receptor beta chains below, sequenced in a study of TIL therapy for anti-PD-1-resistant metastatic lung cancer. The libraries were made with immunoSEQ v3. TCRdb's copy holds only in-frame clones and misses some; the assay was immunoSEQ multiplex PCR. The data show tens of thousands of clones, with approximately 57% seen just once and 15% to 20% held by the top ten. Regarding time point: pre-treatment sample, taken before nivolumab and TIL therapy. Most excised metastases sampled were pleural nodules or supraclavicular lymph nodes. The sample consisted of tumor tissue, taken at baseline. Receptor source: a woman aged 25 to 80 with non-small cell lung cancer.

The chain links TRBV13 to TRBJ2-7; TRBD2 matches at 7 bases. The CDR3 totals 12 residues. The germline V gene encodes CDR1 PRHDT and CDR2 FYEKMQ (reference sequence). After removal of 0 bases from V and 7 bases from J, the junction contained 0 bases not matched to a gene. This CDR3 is CASSLGSGEQYF. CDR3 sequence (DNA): TGTGCCAGCAGCTTAGGTAGCGGGGAGCAGTACTTC.

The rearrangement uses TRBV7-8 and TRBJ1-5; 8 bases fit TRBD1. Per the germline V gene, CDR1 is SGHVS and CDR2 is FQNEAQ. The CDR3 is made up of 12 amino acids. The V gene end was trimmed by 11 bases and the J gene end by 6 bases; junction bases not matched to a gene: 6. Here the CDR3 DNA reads TGTGCCGGGGGGACAGGCGCTCAGCCCCAGCATTTT. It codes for CAGGTGAQPQHF. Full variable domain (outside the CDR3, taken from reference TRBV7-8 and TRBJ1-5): GAGVSQSPRYKVAKRGQDVALRCDPISGHVSLFWYQQALGQGPEFLTYFQNEAQLDKSGLPSDRFFAERPEGSVSTLKIQRTQQEDSAVYLCAGGTGAQPQHFGDGTRLSIL.

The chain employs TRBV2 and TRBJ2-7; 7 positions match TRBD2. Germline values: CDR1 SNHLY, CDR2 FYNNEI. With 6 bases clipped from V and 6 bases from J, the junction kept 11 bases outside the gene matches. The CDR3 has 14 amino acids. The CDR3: CASRPAGVAAEQYF. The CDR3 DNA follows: TGTGCCAGCAGGCCTGCGGGGGTTGCTGCCGAGCAGTACTTC.

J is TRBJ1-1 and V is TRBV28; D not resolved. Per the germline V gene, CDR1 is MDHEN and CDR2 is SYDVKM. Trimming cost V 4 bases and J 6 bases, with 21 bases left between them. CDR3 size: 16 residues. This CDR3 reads CASSSTTTQRLPEAFF. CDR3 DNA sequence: TGTGCCAGCAGTTCGACGACAACGCAGAGATTGCCTGAAGCTTTCTTT.

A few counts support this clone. For the CDR3, the DNA is TGTGCCAGCAGCTTGATCCCCATGGCCGGGGAGCTGTTTTTT. Encoded protein: CASSLIPMAGELFF. The rearrangement links TRBV5-5 to TRBJ2-2; no clear D gene. Trimming removed 1 base from V and 6 bases from J, with 10 bases in between. This CDR3 contains 14 residues. Per germline, CDR1 SGHKS and CDR2 YYEKEE (reference sequence).

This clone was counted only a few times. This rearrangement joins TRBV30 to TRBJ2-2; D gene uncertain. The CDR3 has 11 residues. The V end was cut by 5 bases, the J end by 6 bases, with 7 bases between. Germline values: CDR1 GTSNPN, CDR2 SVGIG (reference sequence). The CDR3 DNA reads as TGTGCCTGGTACTCCGCCGGGGAGCTGTTTTTT. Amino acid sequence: CAWYSAGELFF.

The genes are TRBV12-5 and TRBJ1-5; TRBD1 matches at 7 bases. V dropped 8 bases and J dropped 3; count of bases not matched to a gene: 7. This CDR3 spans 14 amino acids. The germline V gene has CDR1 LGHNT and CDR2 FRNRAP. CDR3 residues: CASKGQATNQPQHF. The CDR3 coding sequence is TGTGCTAGTAAAGGACAGGCTACCAATCAGCCCCAGCATTTT. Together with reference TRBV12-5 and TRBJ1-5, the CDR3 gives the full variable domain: DARVTQTPRHKVTEMGQEVTMRCQPILGHNTVFWYRQTMMQGLELLAYFRNRAPLDDSGMPKDRFSAEMPDATLATLKIQPSEPRDSAVYFCASKGQATNQPQHFGDGTRLSIL.

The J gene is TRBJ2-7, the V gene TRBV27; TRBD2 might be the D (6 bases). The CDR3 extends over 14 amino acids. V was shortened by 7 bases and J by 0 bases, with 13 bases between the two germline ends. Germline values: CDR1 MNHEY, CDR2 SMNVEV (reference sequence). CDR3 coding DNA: TGTGCCAGCATAGGCGGGATAAGCTCCTACGAGCAGTACTTC. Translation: CASIGGISSYEQYF.

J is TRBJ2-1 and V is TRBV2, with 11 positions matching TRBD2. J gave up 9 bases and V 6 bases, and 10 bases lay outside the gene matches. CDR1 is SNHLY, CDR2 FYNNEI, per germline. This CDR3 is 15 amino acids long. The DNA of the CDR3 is TGTGCCAGCAGACAAACTAGCGGGAGTCGGAGTGAGCAGTTCTTC. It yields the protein CASRQTSGSRSEQFF.

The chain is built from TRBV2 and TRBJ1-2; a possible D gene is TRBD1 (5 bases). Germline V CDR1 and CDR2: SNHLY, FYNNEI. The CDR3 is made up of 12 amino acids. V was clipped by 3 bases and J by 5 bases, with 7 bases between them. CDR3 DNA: TGTGCCAGCAGTGAGCAGGGATATGGCTACACCTTC. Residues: CASSEQGYGYTF.

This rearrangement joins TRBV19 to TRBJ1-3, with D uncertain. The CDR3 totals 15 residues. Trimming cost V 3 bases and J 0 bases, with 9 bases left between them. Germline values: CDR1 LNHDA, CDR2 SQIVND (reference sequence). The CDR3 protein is CASSILGTSGNTIYF. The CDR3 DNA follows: TGTGCCAGTAGTATCCTCGGAACCTCTGGAAACACCATATATTTT.

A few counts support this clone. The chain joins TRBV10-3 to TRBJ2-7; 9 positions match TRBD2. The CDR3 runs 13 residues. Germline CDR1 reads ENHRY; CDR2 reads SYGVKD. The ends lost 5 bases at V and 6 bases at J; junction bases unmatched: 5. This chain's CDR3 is CAISTTSGSEQYF. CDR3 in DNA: TGTGCCATCAGTACCACTAGCGGGTCCGAGCAGTACTTC.